Listed below are T cell receptor beta chains from one sample, sequenced in a study of blood T cell repertoires in COVID-19. Generated by immunoSEQ multiplex PCR, the TCRdb table keeps only in-frame clones and is missing some. The data contain under 85,000 clones, 82% of them seen just once; the ten biggest clones take up roughly two fifths. Material: peripheral blood. Receptors originate from a human donor in a cohort sampled during active COVID-19. Each CDR3 is given with its conserved first and last residue. D genes are given only for firm matches. Expanded clones get a size class; other rows say once, few or many, or leave the size out.

V	J	size	D	CDR3	DNA
TRBV5-1	TRBJ1-2	-	TRBD1	CASSSTGDYGYTF	TGCGCCAGCAGCTCTACAGGGGACTATGGCTACACCTTC
TRBV27	TRBJ1-1	few	TRBD1	CASSLIGRGTVTEAFF	TGTGCCAGCAGTTTAATCGGCCGCGGGACAGTTACTGAAGCTTTCTTT
TRBV24-1	TRBJ2-1	-	-	CATSDPRTVGNEQFF	TGTGCCACCAGTGATCCCCGGACAGTTGGGAATGAGCAGTTCTTC
TRBV5-4	TRBJ2-2	few	-	CASNPGKQGTGELFF	TGTGCCAGCAACCCAGGGAAACAGGGAACCGGGGAGCTGTTTTTT
TRBV2	TRBJ1-6	few	-	CASREGQYNSPLHF	TGTGCCAGCAGAGAGGGACAATATAATTCACCCCTCCACTTT
TRBV5-4	TRBJ2-2	few	TRBD2	CASSLDRGAGELFF	TGTGCCAGCAGCTTGGATCGGGGGGCCGGGGAGCTGTTTTTT
TRBV7-9	TRBJ1-6	-	-	CASSPWTGNSPLHF	TGTGCCAGCAGCCCCTGGACGGGGAATTCACCCCTCCACTTT
TRBV5-7	TRBJ1-1	-	-	CASSLNGFEAFF	TGTGCCAGCAGCTTGAACGGGTTTGAAGCTTTCTTT
TRBV4-1	TRBJ1-2	-	TRBD1	CASSHDRRGHSDGYTF	TGCGCCAGCAGCCATGATCGGAGGGGGCACTCTGATGGCTACACCTTC
TRBV12-3/TRBV12-4	TRBJ2-2	few	TRBD1	CASSRQGSGELFF	TGTGCCAGCAGCAGACAGGGTTCCGGGGAGCTGTTTTTT
TRBV15	TRBJ1-4	-	-	CATSRGEGIVGEKLFF	TGTGCCACCAGCAGAGGGGAGGGGATTGTTGGTGAAAAACTGTTTTTT
TRBV4-1	TRBJ2-7	-	TRBD2	CASSQDWGGPYEQYF	TGCGCCAGCAGCCAAGATTGGGGGGGTCCCTACGAGCAGTACTTC
TRBV2	TRBJ1-1	-	-	CASSAETGYGAFF	TGTGCCAGCAGTGCAGAGACGGGGTACGGAGCTTTCTTT
TRBV2	TRBJ2-5	-	-	CASSVRGKETQYF	TGTGCCAGCAGTGTTCGGGGGAAAGAGACCCAGTACTTC
TRBV7-5	TRBJ1-4	-	-	CVRSLRETNEKLFF	TGTGTCAGAAGCTTACGGGAAACTAATGAAAAACTGTTTTTT
TRBV5-6	TRBJ2-2	once	-	CASSPTGRALYTGELFF	TGTGCCAGCAGCCCGACGGGCAGGGCGTTATACACCGGGGAGCTGTTTTTT
TRBV7-9	TRBJ2-2	-	TRBD1	CAGEQGAHIGELFF	TGTGCCGGAGAACAGGGGGCGCACATCGGGGAGCTGTTTTTT
TRBV11-3	TRBJ1-1	-	TRBD1	CASSSGQGANTEAFF	TGTGCCAGCAGCTCGGGACAGGGGGCGAACACTGAAGCTTTCTTT
TRBV6-5	TRBJ1-4	-	TRBD1	CASSYSYRGEKLFF	TGTGCCAGCAGTTACTCGTACAGGGGTGAAAAACTGTTTTTT
TRBV7-2	TRBJ2-6	-	-	CASSFPGSGANVLTF	TGTGCCAGCAGCTTCCCAGGGTCCGGGGCCAACGTCCTGACTTTC
TRBV19	TRBJ1-4	-	TRBD1	CASSPGTGWSEKLFF	TGTGCCAGTAGTCCAGGGACAGGGTGGAGTGAAAAACTGTTTTTT
TRBV6-1	TRBJ1-3	-	TRBD1	CASSDVTGATLRRGNTIYF	TGTGCCAGCAGTGACGTGACAGGGGCTACTCTCCGCCGTGGAAACACCATATATTTT
TRBV5-1	TRBJ1-5	few	-	CASTPGQLWGNQPQHF	TGCGCCAGCACCCCAGGGCAACTTTGGGGCAATCAGCCCCAGCATTTT
TRBV7-8	TRBJ2-7	-	TRBD1	CASSSTGGAIGEQYF	TGTGCCAGCAGCTCGACAGGGGGCGCGATCGGGGAGCAGTACTTC
TRBV6-5	TRBJ2-5	once	TRBD1	CASNLLRGQETQYF	TGTGCCAGCAACTTACTCAGGGGGCAAGAGACCCAGTACTTC
TRBV7-9	TRBJ2-3	few	TRBD1	CASSFRTGSTDTQYF	TGTGCCAGCAGCTTCCGGACAGGCAGCACAGATACGCAGTATTTT
TRBV5-4	TRBJ1-2	-	-	CASSLMGDWGYTF	TGTGCCAGCAGCTTGATGGGGGACTGGGGCTACACCTTC
TRBV28	TRBJ2-7	-	TRBD1	CASTPGQGAYYEQYF	TGTGCCAGCACCCCCGGACAGGGAGCATACTACGAGCAGTACTTC